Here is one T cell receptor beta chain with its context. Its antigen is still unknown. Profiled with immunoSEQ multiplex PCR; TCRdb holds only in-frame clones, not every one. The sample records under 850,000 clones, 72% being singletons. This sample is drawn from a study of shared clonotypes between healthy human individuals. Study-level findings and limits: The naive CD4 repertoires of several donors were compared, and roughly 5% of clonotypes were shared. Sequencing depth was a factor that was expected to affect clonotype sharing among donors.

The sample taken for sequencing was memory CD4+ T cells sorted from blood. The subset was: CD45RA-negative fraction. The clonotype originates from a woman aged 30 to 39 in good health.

CDR3 protein: CASSRRAAGYGYTF. The CDR3 DNA reads as TGTGCCAGCAGTAGACGCGCAGCCGGCTATGGCTACACCTTC. The rearrangement uses TRBV27 and TRBJ1-2; no clear D. The length of the CDR3 is 14 residues. The V end was cut by 5 bases, the J end by 4 bases, with 14 bases between. Germline V lookup: CDR1 MNHEY, CDR2 SMNVEV (reference sequence).